This TCR beta chain emerged from a study of identical twins. Findings and limits, study-wide: For cord blood, abundant beta clonotypes had fewer insertions, unlike memory repertoires, which showed none. Out-of-frame beta chain sequences displayed weaker excess sharing between twins.

TCRdb reanalysed the 5' RACE reads using MiXCR and keeps one entry per CDR3 protein. The sample includes 200,000 or so distinct CDR3 sequences, 7.5% of them seen just once. V shed 4 bases and J 6 bases; nucleotides not matched to a gene: 9. Germline V gene data show CDR1 as SGHRS and CDR2 as YFSETQ. This CDR3 is 15 amino acids long. This clonotype was seen repeatedly, ten times or more. Its target is not known. These data were also filed under a second study, of yellow fever vaccine responses in identical twins.

The TCR comes from a woman aged 18 to 35 in good health. The V gene is TRBV5-1, the J gene TRBJ2-1, with 8 bases identical to TRBD1. Specimen: memory (CD45RO+) T cells sorted from blood. For the CDR3, the DNA is TGCGCCAGCAGCCCGGGACCTCAGGGGGCCAATGAGCAGTTCTTC. As protein: CASSPGPQGANEQFF. Together with reference TRBV5-1 and TRBJ2-1, the CDR3 gives the full variable domain: KAGVTQTPRYLIKTRGQQVTLSCSPISGHRSVSWYQQTPGQGLQFLFEYFSETQRNKGNFPGRFSGRQFSNSRSEMNVSTLELGDSALYLCASSPGPQGANEQFFGPGTRLTVL.